This is a list of T cell receptor beta chains from one sample in a study of CD8 T cells in ankylosing spondylitis. TCRdb re-called the 5' RACE reads through MiXCR, storing one row per CDR3 protein. In the table there are under 150,000 distinct CDR3 sequences, approximately 17% of which are singletons. Source material: blood, either unsorted or a sorted T cell fraction (not recorded which). These TCRs come from a male donor with ankylosing spondylitis. The CDR3 runs from the conserved cysteine through the conserved F or W. Each record gives: J gene, V gene, D gene, clone size, CDR3 DNA, CDR3 protein. The D gene is left open where the match is weak. Only some rows state a clone size, as once, few, many or a class for expanded clones.

J: TRBJ2-7
V: TRBV29-1
D: .
size: many
DNA: TGCAGCGTTGAAGGGACGAAGCCCTACGAGCAGTACTTC
CDR3: CSVEGTKPYEQYF

J: TRBJ1-2
V: TRBV6-2/TRBV6-3
D: .
size: .
DNA: TGTGCCAGCAGTTACTTCCCAAGCGATGGCTACACCTTC
CDR3: CASSYFPSDGYTF

J: TRBJ2-1
V: TRBV9
D: TRBD2
size: .
DNA: TGTGCCAGCAGCTTAGGACTAGCGGGTGCCCTACGCAATGAGCAGTTCTTC
CDR3: CASSLGLAGALRNEQFF

J: TRBJ2-7
V: TRBV3-1
D: TRBD1
size: few
DNA: TGTGCCAGCAGCCAAGTGGGAGGACAGGGCGCCTACGAGCAGTACTTC
CDR3: CASSQVGGQGAYEQYF

J: TRBJ1-5
V: TRBV15
D: .
size: .
DNA: TGTGCCACCAGCAGTCCGGACTCTTGGCCCCAGCATTTT
CDR3: CATSSPDSWPQHF

J: TRBJ2-1
V: TRBV12-3/TRBV12-4
D: .
size: few
DNA: TGTGCCAGCAGTTACGGGACTGAGCAGTTCTTC
CDR3: CASSYGTEQFF

J: TRBJ2-7
V: TRBV28
D: .
size: .
DNA: TGTGCCAGCCACTCCTCCGAACCTTCCTACGAGCAGTACTTC
CDR3: CASHSSEPSYEQYF

J: TRBJ1-4
V: TRBV12-3/TRBV12-4
D: .
size: few
DNA: TGTGCCAGCAGTCCCGGGGGTGAAAAACTGTTTTTT
CDR3: CASSPGGEKLFF

J: TRBJ2-2
V: TRBV29-1
D: TRBD2
size: .
DNA: TGCAGCGGGACTAGTAATTCGAACACCGGGGAGCTGTTTTTT
CDR3: CSGTSNSNTGELFF

J: TRBJ1-5
V: TRBV28
D: .
size: .
DNA: TGTGCCAGCAGTTTTCTAAGGGTGGATCAGCCCCAGCATTTT
CDR3: CASSFLRVDQPQHF

J: TRBJ2-3
V: TRBV4-1
D: TRBD2
size: .
DNA: TGCGCCAGCAGCCAAGTCATAGCGGGAGGCACAGATACGCAGTATTTT
CDR3: CASSQVIAGGTDTQYF

J: TRBJ2-7
V: TRBV29-1
D: TRBD2
size: many
DNA: TGCAGCGTCCTTAGCGGGATGACCTACGAGCAGTACTTC
CDR3: CSVLSGMTYEQYF

J: TRBJ2-7
V: TRBV6-6
D: .
size: few
DNA: TGTGCCAGCAGTCCTCTGGTAGGTGAGCAGTACTTC
CDR3: CASSPLVGEQYF

J: TRBJ2-1
V: TRBV7-6
D: .
size: .
DNA: TGTGCCAGCAGCCCTAGCCTGGCGGGCTCCTACAATGAGCAGTTCTTC
CDR3: CASSPSLAGSYNEQFF

J: TRBJ2-7
V: TRBV29-1
D: TRBD1
size: many
DNA: TGCAGCGTTTCCAAGGGACAGGATGTGGACGAGCAGTACTTC
CDR3: CSVSKGQDVDEQYF

J: TRBJ2-3
V: TRBV7-3
D: TRBD1
size: .
DNA: TGTGCCAGCAGCTTACGGGACAGGGAGTTAGATACGCAGTATTTT
CDR3: CASSLRDRELDTQYF

J: TRBJ1-1
V: TRBV28
D: TRBD1
size: .
DNA: TGTGCCAGCTTCAGAACCATGGGACAGCAGAACACTGAAGCTTTCTTT
CDR3: CASFRTMGQQNTEAFF

J: TRBJ1-1
V: TRBV29-1
D: TRBD1
size: many
DNA: TGCAGCGACAGACAGGGGAGGCCTGAAGCTTTCTTT
CDR3: CSDRQGRPEAFF

J: TRBJ2-7
V: TRBV7-9
D: TRBD2
size: few
DNA: TGTGCCAGCAGCTTAGTTAGCGGGAGGTTAACTTACGAGCAGTACTTC
CDR3: CASSLVSGRLTYEQYF

J: TRBJ1-3
V: TRBV7-9
D: .
size: few
DNA: TGTGCCAGCAGCTTATACCTGGGTTTTGGAAACACCATATATTTT
CDR3: CASSLYLGFGNTIYF

J: TRBJ2-7
V: TRBV12-3/TRBV12-4
D: .
size: many
DNA: TGTGCCAGCAGTGACAGAACCTACGAGCAGTACTTC
CDR3: CASSDRTYEQYF

J: TRBJ2-2
V: TRBV27
D: .
size: few
DNA: TGTGCCAGCAGTTTGGGGGCGAACACCGGGGAGCTGTTTTTT
CDR3: CASSLGANTGELFF

J: TRBJ1-5
V: TRBV4-1
D: .
size: .
DNA: TGCGCCAGCAGCCAAGGGACCGCGTTACAGCCCCAGCATTTT
CDR3: CASSQGTALQPQHF

J: TRBJ2-1
V: TRBV29-1
D: .
size: .
DNA: TGCAGCGTGACGACAGGGACTTACAATGAGCAGTTCTTC
CDR3: CSVTTGTYNEQFF

J: TRBJ2-7
V: TRBV12-3/TRBV12-4
D: TRBD1
size: few
DNA: TGTGCCAGCAGTCGGACAGGGTTCGAGCAGTACTTC
CDR3: CASSRTGFEQYF

J: TRBJ2-3
V: TRBV4-1
D: .
size: few
DNA: TGCGCCAGCAGCCAAGAATCCGGGAGAAGAGATACGCAGTATTTT
CDR3: CASSQESGRRDTQYF

J: TRBJ2-7
V: TRBV14
D: TRBD2
size: few
DNA: TGTGCCAGCAGCCAAGAAGCCCTAGCGGGAGGTCGCGAGCAGTACTTC
CDR3: CASSQEALAGGREQYF

J: TRBJ2-3
V: TRBV6-5
D: .
size: .
DNA: TGTGCCAGCAGTTATCTAGGCGGAGCTAGCACAGATACGCAGTATTTT
CDR3: CASSYLGGASTDTQYF

J: TRBJ2-1
V: TRBV15
D: .
size: few
DNA: TGTGCCACCAGCAGGTCGGACATTCTCGCTTACAATGAGCAGTTCTTC
CDR3: CATSRSDILAYNEQFF

J: TRBJ2-5
V: TRBV12-3/TRBV12-4
D: TRBD2
size: .
DNA: TGTGCCTGCAGCGCCTCAACCGGGACTAGCGGGAGGTGGCAAGAGACCCAGTACTTC
CDR3: CACSASTGTSGRWQETQYF

J: TRBJ2-7
V: TRBV9
D: TRBD1
size: .
DNA: TGTGCCAGCAACTCAGAAGGGACAGACTACGAGCAGTACTTC
CDR3: CASNSEGTDYEQYF

J: TRBJ2-7
V: TRBV7-3
D: .
size: .
DNA: TGTGCCAGCAGTCTCCGTCCAGACTACGAGCAGTACTTC
CDR3: CASSLRPDYEQYF

J: TRBJ2-5
V: TRBV28
D: .
size: .
DNA: TGTGCCAGCAGTTTATGGTTTCGGGACCAAGAGACCCAGTACTTC
CDR3: CASSLWFRDQETQYF

J: TRBJ2-7
V: TRBV24-1
D: .
size: many
DNA: TGTGCCACCAGTGTCGACAGTTCGACGAACGAGCAGTACTTC
CDR3: CATSVDSSTNEQYF

J: TRBJ2-3
V: TRBV5-6
D: TRBD1
size: .
DNA: TGTGCCAGCAGCCGTGGGGGTTTGACAGGGGGCCGTTCAACAGATACGCAGTATTTT
CDR3: CASSRGGLTGGRSTDTQYF

J: TRBJ2-6
V: TRBV28
D: TRBD1
size: many
DNA: TGTGCCAGCAATCCCAGTCCGGGACAGGGAGTCCCTGGGGCCAACGTCCTGACTTTC
CDR3: CASNPSPGQGVPGANVLTF

J: TRBJ2-7
V: TRBV4-1
D: TRBD2
size: few
DNA: TGCGCCAGCAGCCAAGAAAGCGGGGCACAGGTGGGGTACTTC
CDR3: CASSQESGAQVGYF

J: TRBJ2-5
V: TRBV12-3/TRBV12-4
D: TRBD2
size: .
DNA: TGTGCCAGCAGTTCGGGACTAGCGGGAGTCGGGGAAGAGACCCAGTACTTC
CDR3: CASSSGLAGVGEETQYF

J: TRBJ1-1
V: TRBV4-1
D: .
size: .
DNA: TGCGCCAGCAGCCAAACACAGACCGGGGGCACTGAAGCTTTCTTT
CDR3: CASSQTQTGGTEAFF

J: TRBJ1-1
V: TRBV12-3/TRBV12-4
D: .
size: few
DNA: TGTGCCAGCACCTTCGGGGGACTGAACACTGAAGCTTTCTTT
CDR3: CASTFGGLNTEAFF

J: TRBJ2-3
V: TRBV27
D: .
size: .
DNA: TGTGCCACCCGTGGGTTTAGCACAGATACGCAGTATTTT
CDR3: CATRGFSTDTQYF

J: TRBJ1-2
V: TRBV7-9
D: .
size: .
DNA: TGTGCCAGCAGCTCGTTCGAAGGGTCCTTCGGTGGCTACACCTTC
CDR3: CASSSFEGSFGGYTF

J: TRBJ2-1
V: TRBV7-2
D: .
size: many
DNA: TGTGCCAGCAGCTTATTGGGCCAGAGTCGGAATGAGCAGTTCTTC
CDR3: CASSLLGQSRNEQFF

J: TRBJ2-1
V: TRBV12-3/TRBV12-4
D: .
size: .
DNA: TGTGCCAGCAGCTATACCCTCTCCTACAATGAGCAGTTCTTC
CDR3: CASSYTLSYNEQFF

J: TRBJ2-2
V: TRBV4-2
D: TRBD2
size: .
DNA: TGTGCCAGCAGCCAGCCGACTAGCGGATTGAACACCGGGGAGCTGTTTTTT
CDR3: CASSQPTSGLNTGELFF

J: TRBJ1-4
V: TRBV4-1
D: TRBD1
size: once
DNA: TGCGCCAGCAGCCAGAGGACAGGAGGTAATGAAAAACTGTTTTTT
CDR3: CASSQRTGGNEKLFF

J: TRBJ2-2
V: TRBV24-1
D: .
size: few
DNA: TGTGCCACCAGTTTGGGTTCCGGCGGGGAGCTGTTTTTT
CDR3: CATSLGSGGELFF

J: TRBJ1-2
V: TRBV28
D: .
size: few
DNA: TGTGCCAGCAGTTTTAGGGGAGCTAACTATGGCTACACCTTC
CDR3: CASSFRGANYGYTF

J: TRBJ2-7
V: TRBV15
D: .
size: .
DNA: TGTGCCACCAGCAGATACCGGGACTCCGCCTACGAGCAGTACTTC
CDR3: CATSRYRDSAYEQYF

J: TRBJ2-3
V: TRBV5-1
D: .
size: few
DNA: TGCGCCAGCAGCTTGGAGGAAGGGGCCACAGATACGCAGTATTTT
CDR3: CASSLEEGATDTQYF

J: TRBJ2-1
V: TRBV7-8
D: TRBD2
size: .
DNA: TGTGCCAGCAGCCCTCGTTCGGCACTAGCGGGAGGTCTCAATGAGCAGTTCTTC
CDR3: CASSPRSALAGGLNEQFF

J: TRBJ2-7
V: TRBV20-1
D: .
size: .
DNA: TGCAGTGCTAGCACAGGGAGAGGGTACGAGCAGTACTTC
CDR3: CSASTGRGYEQYF

J: TRBJ1-4
V: TRBV3-1
D: .
size: few
DNA: TGTGCCAGCAGCCAAGTCACGGGTGAAAAACTGTTTTTT
CDR3: CASSQVTGEKLFF

J: TRBJ2-1
V: TRBV10-3
D: TRBD2
size: .
DNA: TGTGCCATCAGTGACGGGACTAGCGGGAGCGGTGAGCAGTTCTTC
CDR3: CAISDGTSGSGEQFF

J: TRBJ2-1
V: TRBV29-1
D: TRBD2
size: few
DNA: TGCAGCGTTTACCCAGCTAGCGGTGCTTCCCTGGATGAGCAGTTCTTC
CDR3: CSVYPASGASLDEQFF

J: TRBJ2-3
V: TRBV4-3
D: .
size: .
DNA: TGCGCCAGCAGCCAAGATCCCCCAGAGCGGGTGAATAGAGATACGCAGTATTTT
CDR3: CASSQDPPERVNRDTQYF

J: TRBJ2-1
V: TRBV4-3
D: .
size: .
DNA: TGCGCCAGCAGCCAAGATCAGGCCGGGAGCTCCTACAATGAGCAGTTCTTC
CDR3: CASSQDQAGSSYNEQFF

J: TRBJ2-3
V: TRBV9
D: TRBD1
size: few
DNA: TGTGCCAGCAGCTGGACAGGGACCACAGATACGCAGTATTTT
CDR3: CASSWTGTTDTQYF

J: TRBJ2-7
V: TRBV6-5
D: .
size: .
DNA: TGTGCCAGCACCTCCTCAACCTACGAGCAGTACTTC
CDR3: CASTSSTYEQYF